Below are 10 T cell receptor beta chains sequenced from a single sample in a study of CD8+CD57+ T cells in acquired aplastic anemia. Genomic DNA provided the template from which TCR beta VDJ and CDR3 profiles were obtained. One entry per CDR3 protein results from TCRdb running MiXCR on the reads. Seen here are about 190,000 distinct CDR3 sequences, 54% observed once, and the top ten hold 16%. Sequencing input: sorted CD4+, CD8+, or CD8+CD57+ T cells (not recorded which) from PBMCs. These receptors came from a human donor in good health, serving as a control.

This clonotype was picked up a small number of times. A much larger clone is a single base away; this may be a read error. The chain carries TRBV4-2 and TRBJ1-6, with D perhaps matching TRBD1 (5 bases). Germline assignment: CDR1 LGHNA and CDR2 YNFKEQ. This CDR3 is built from 18 residues. In DNA, the CDR3 is TGTGCCAGCAGCCCAGGTGGGGGGATACGCTCCTATAATTCACTCCTCCACTTT. Translation: CASSPGGGIRSYNSLLHF.

V gene TRBV6-7 combines with J gene TRBJ1-1, with a possible D match to TRBD1 (5 bases). TRBV6-7 counts as an open reading frame of uncertain function. Trimming stripped 0 bases from V and 4 bases from J, with 12 bases between. The CDR3 is made up of 15 amino acids. The CDR3 DNA reads as TGTGCCAGCAGTTACTCGGGGGTTGGCGTCACTGAAGCTTTCTTT. As protein: CASSYSGVGVTEAFF.

This chain joins TRBV15 and TRBJ1-4; D call uncertain. This CDR3 has 12 residues. With 0 bases removed from V and 8 bases from J, the gap between germline ends came to 4 bases. Germline lookup yields CDR1 LNHNV and CDR2 YYDKDF (reference sequence). The CDR3 nucleotides are TGTGCCACCAGCAGAGACGGGGAAAAACTGTTTTTT. It yields the protein CATSRDGEKLFF.

On this clonotype: A read error may produce the germline difference seen at one junction end. The genes are TRBV7-2 and TRBJ1-2, with 9 bases identical to TRBD1. CDR1 and CDR2 (germline): SGHTA, FQGNSA. This CDR3 region has 12 residues. The CDR3 is CASRGQGLGYTF. CDR3 DNA sequence: TGCGCCAGCAGAGGACAGGGGCTCGGCTACACCTTC.

The CDR3 protein is CASRPGQGNQPQHF. In DNA form, the CDR3 reads TGTGCCAGCAGGCCGGGACAGGGGAATCAGCCCCAGCATTTT. The rearrangement joins TRBV7-9 to TRBJ1-5; 10 bases align to TRBD1. With 6 bases clipped from V and 4 bases from J, the junction kept 3 bases outside the gene matches. Germline CDR1 and CDR2: SEHNR and FQNEAQ (reference sequence). The CDR3 runs 14 residues. Full variable domain (outside the CDR3, taken from reference TRBV7-9 and TRBJ1-5): DTGVSQNPRHKITKRGQNVTFRCDPISEHNRLYWYRQTLGQGPEFLTYFQNEAQLEKSRLLSDRFSAERPKGSFSTLEIQRTEQGDSAMYLCASRPGQGNQPQHFGDGTRLSIL.

This clonotype was counted only a few times. The genes are TRBV3-1 and TRBJ1-1; no clear D gene. Looked up from germline, CDR1 is LGHDT and CDR2 is YNNKEL (reference sequence). The CDR3 contains 16 residues. With 3 bases removed from V and 1 base from J, the gap between germline ends came to 15 bases. This CDR3 is CASSHYAGERNTEAFF. CDR3 nucleotides: TGTGCCAGCAGCCATTACGCCGGGGAAAGGAACACTGAAGCTTTCTTT.

This clonotype was seen once. The chain recombines TRBV10-3 with TRBJ1-1; D is unresolved. Germline V gene lookup returns CDR1 ENHRY and CDR2 SYGVKD. Trimming cost V 3 bases and J 3 bases, with 5 bases left between them. This CDR3 contains 12 residues. CDR3 in amino acids: CAISDRDTEAFF. CDR3 nucleotide sequence: TGTGCCATCAGTGATAGAGACACTGAAGCTTTCTTT.

This sequence joins TRBV15 and TRBJ2-1; the D gene could be TRBD1 or TRBD2 (5 bases each). Deletions cut 1 base from V and 5 bases from J, with 12 bases between. Germline V CDR1 and CDR2: LNHNV, YYDKDF (reference sequence). CDR3 length: 15 residues. The chain's CDR3 is CATSRAGPGDNEQFF. CDR3 sequence (DNA): TGTGCCACCAGCAGAGCGGGACCCGGAGACAATGAGCAGTTCTTC.

This clonotype showed up many times. The chain combines TRBV5-1 with TRBJ2-7; the D is unclear. V lost 0 bases, J lost 1 base, and 8 bases lay in between. The CDR3 runs to 14 residues. CDR1 is SGHRS and CDR2 is YFSETQ in the germline V gene. CDR3 nucleotide sequence: TGCGCCAGCAGCTTGGGTCCAGGATCCTACGAGCAGTACTTC. Translation: CASSLGPGSYEQYF.

This clonotype has only one observation. V gene TRBV7-9 combines with J gene TRBJ1-1; 7 bases map to TRBD1. V dropped 4 bases and J dropped 8; count of bases not matched to a gene: 7. Germline CDR1 is SEHNR and CDR2 is FQNEAQ (reference sequence). The CDR3 extends over 13 amino acids. Here the CDR3 reads CASSSLGTAEAFF. The CDR3, as DNA: TGTGCCAGCAGCTCACTGGGGACAGCCGAAGCTTTCTTT.